This T cell receptor beta chain was sequenced in a study of blood T cell repertoires in COVID-19. The cohort comprised adults aged 18 to 89 years residing in under 30 US areas. Clinical history reported by participants formed the basis on which cohorts were assigned. Study processing details: Cell counts per sample came from amplifying reference gene primers. The assay was immunoSEQ multiplex PCR, and TCRdb's table has in-frame clones only and misses some. That table is the source of V, J and clone size, and D and trimming were worked out from the DNA. The sample lists about 430,000 clones, approximately 90% seen once, with around 0.97% in the top ten. Per the germline V gene, CDR1 is LNHNV and CDR2 is YYDKDF (reference sequence). Trimming left V 3 bases short and J 5 bases short, with 22 bases between. The CDR3 is 17 residues long.

The chain links TRBV15 to TRBJ1-2, with TRBD1 as a possible D gene (5 bases). This TCR came from a woman aged 30 to 39 with acute COVID-19. Sequencing was performed on PBMCs or T cells enriched from blood (not recorded which). The CDR3, as DNA: TGTGCCACCAGCAGCAGGGCAGGGTCAAAGGGGAAATATGGCTACACCTTC. This translates into CATSSRAGSKGKYGYTF.